This passage covers 31 T cell receptor beta chains from one sample sequenced in a study of blood T cell repertoires in COVID-19. The data were produced by immunoSEQ multiplex PCR, yet TCRdb's version contains in-frame clones alone and is incomplete. The table records approximately 60,000 clones, about 88% of them present only once. Sequenced material: peripheral blood. These TCRs come from a man in his 70s with active COVID-19.

The chain combines TRBV30 with TRBJ1-3; D not resolved. Germline V lookup: CDR1 GTSNPN, CDR2 SVGIG (reference sequence). The CDR3 sequence is 14 residues long. Between the trimmed V and J ends, which lost 2 bases and 4 bases, there was a span of 12 bases. The CDR3 loop reads CAWSPISSGNTIYF. The CDR3 nucleotides read TGTGCCTGGAGTCCTATTAGTAGCGGAAACACCATATATTTT.

The rearrangement links TRBV4-3 to TRBJ2-1; 7 bases match TRBD2. The CDR3 length is 16 residues. Trimming at V came to 1 base and at J to 1 base, leaving 4 bases not matched to a gene. The germline CDR1 and CDR2 sequences are LGHNA and YSLEER. The CDR3 sequence is CASSQGNSGSYNEQFF. The CDR3 DNA follows: TGCGCCAGCAGCCAAGGTAATAGCGGGTCCTACAATGAGCAGTTCTTC.

The gene calls are TRBV9 and TRBJ2-1; 8 bases are a match to TRBD2. Germline V lookup: CDR1 SGDLS, CDR2 YYNGEE. Trimming took 3 bases from V and 7 from J; bases not matched to a gene: 3. CDR3 length: 13 residues. CDR3 protein: CASSGPGGNEQFF. The CDR3 region has the DNA TGTGCCAGCAGCGGCCCGGGGGGGAATGAGCAGTTCTTC.

The chain combines TRBV14 with TRBJ1-3; 7 bases are a match to TRBD1. The CDR3 sequence is 16 residues long. Germline values: CDR1 SGHDN, CDR2 FVKESK. V dropped 5 bases and J dropped 0; count of bases not matched to a gene: 7. The CDR3 spells CASSFGQARSGNTIYF. For the CDR3, the DNA is TGTGCCAGCAGCTTCGGACAGGCCCGCTCTGGAAACACCATATATTTT.

The chain joins TRBV3-1 (or the pseudogene TRBV3-2) to TRBJ2-6; D gene ambiguous. CDR1 is LGHDT and CDR2 is YNNKEL in the germline V gene (reference sequence). The V gene lost 4 bases and the J gene lost 0 bases, with 7 bases spanning the gap. This CDR3 is built from 15 residues. CDR3 bases: TGTGCCAGCAGCCCTCAGTTCTCTGGGGCCAACGTCCTGACTTTC. This codes for CASSPQFSGANVLTF.

The V gene is TRBV7-2, the J gene TRBJ1-4; 8 bases line up with TRBD1. CDR1 and CDR2 from the germline V gene are SGHTA and FQGNSA. J was trimmed by 3 bases and V by 6 bases; bases with no gene match: 6. The CDR3 totals 15 residues. The DNA of the CDR3 is TGTGCCAGCAGTACAAGGGGACAGGCTAATGAAAAACTGTTTTTT. Its protein product is CASSTRGQANEKLFF.

V and J are TRBV9 and TRBJ1-3; D not resolved. Trimming left V 0 bases short and J 0 bases short, with 10 bases between. The germline V gene has CDR1 SGDLS and CDR2 YYNGEE. The CDR3 consists of 16 residues. CDR3 amino acids: CASSVDSSFSGNTIYF. The CDR3 nucleotides read TGTGCCAGCAGCGTAGATAGCAGCTTCTCTGGAAACACCATATATTTT.

A word on this clone: This specimen includes other DNA sequences encoding the same CDR3. The chain links TRBV19 to TRBJ2-6; 7 bases are a match to TRBD2. This CDR3 spans 16 amino acids. Germline CDR1 reads LNHDA; CDR2 reads SQIVND (reference sequence). V was clipped by 4 bases and J by 0 bases; unmatched bases: 3. The CDR3 DNA sequence: TGTGCCAGTAGTAGGGGGGGGTACTCTGGGGCCAACGTCCTGACTTTC. This gives the protein CASSRGGYSGANVLTF.

This sequence joins TRBV18 and TRBJ2-3; D is uncertain. The CDR3 runs 14 residues. Germline V lookup: CDR1 KGHSH, CDR2 LQKENI. Between the trimmed V and J ends, which lost 2 bases and 0 bases, there was a span of 6 bases. The CDR3: CASSPTTSTDTQYF. DNA of the CDR3: TGTGCCAGCTCACCAACGACTAGCACAGATACGCAGTATTTT. The whole variable domain, remainder taken from reference TRBV18 and TRBJ2-3, is NAGVMQNPRHLVRRRGQEARLRCSPMKGHSHVYWYRQLPEEGLKFMVYLQKENIIDESGMPKERFSAEFPKEGPSILRIQQVVRGDSAAYFCASSPTTSTDTQYFGPGTRLTVL.

The J gene is TRBJ2-7, the V gene TRBV11-2; D gene ambiguous. V was trimmed by 3 bases and J by 4 bases, leaving 7 bases between them. Germline V CDR1 and CDR2: SGHAT, FQNNGV. The CDR3 has 12 residues. Written as DNA, the CDR3 is TGTGCCAGCAGCTTTATGCGGTACGAGCAGTACTTC. Its translation is CASSFMRYEQYF. The complete variable domain, with remaining parts taken from reference TRBV11-2 and TRBJ2-7, reads EAGVAQSPRYKIIEKRQSVAFWCNPISGHATLYWYQQILGQGPKLLIQFQNNGVVDDSQLPKDRFSAERLKGVDSTLKIQPAKLEDSAVYLCASSFMRYEQYFGPGTRLTVT.

The sample holds a few counts of this clone. This chain connects TRBV4-3 to TRBJ1-1; D possibly corresponds to TRBD1 (5 bases). The CDR3 is made up of 13 amino acids. V lost 4 bases and J lost 5, with 11 bases in between. Germline lookup yields CDR1 LGHNA and CDR2 YSLEER. CDR3: CASSRGVRTEAFF. DNA of the CDR3: TGCGCCAGCAGCCGGGGGGTGCGGACTGAAGCTTTCTTT.

This clone showed up just a few times. The chain combines TRBV9 with TRBJ2-5; D possibly corresponds to TRBD2 (7 bases). CDR1 and CDR2 (germline): SGDLS, YYNGEE. The CDR3 spans 14 residues. V lost 4 bases and J 5 bases, leaving 15 bases between the germline ends. CDR3 bases: TGTGCCAGCAGCAGGGGGGCGGGAGTGGAGACCCAGTACTTC. Translating it yields CASSRGAGVETQYF.

On this clone: One junction end disagrees with the germline gene, perhaps due to a read error. The CDR3 loop reads CATSDTTSGTAVSF. CDR3 sequence (DNA): TGTGCCACCAGTGACACGACCTCCGGGACAGCCGTCTCCTTT. J is TRBJ1-1 and V is TRBV24-1; 7 nucleotides line up with TRBD1. CDR3 length: 14 amino acids. Per germline, CDR1 KGHDR and CDR2 SFDVKD.

This chain joins TRBV9 and TRBJ1-2, with D unclear. The CDR3 runs to 14 residues. Germline assignment: CDR1 SGDLS and CDR2 YYNGEE. With 4 bases removed from V and 3 bases from J, the gap between germline ends came to 13 bases. CDR3 sequence: CASSPAGRDYGYTF. The CDR3 nucleotides read TGTGCCAGCAGCCCCGCGGGGAGGGACTATGGCTACACCTTC. The variable domain in full, with the rest retrieved from reference TRBV9 and TRBJ1-2, is DSGVTQTPKHLITATGQRVTLRCSPRSGDLSVYWYQQSLDQGLQFLIQYYNGEERAKGNILERFSAQQFPDLHSELNLSSLELGDSALYFCASSPAGRDYGYTFGSGTRLTVV.

This clone was detected a few times. The gene calls are TRBV5-1 and TRBJ2-1, with D maybe TRBD2 (6 bases). The germline V gene has CDR1 SGHRS and CDR2 YFSETQ. The CDR3 runs to 18 residues. Trimming pared 1 base from V and 0 bases from J, leaving 17 bases between. CDR3 sequence (DNA): TGCGCCAGCAGCTTGTCTCCTAGCGTTAAAAGCTCCTACAATGAGCAGTTCTTC. Encoded protein: CASSLSPSVKSSYNEQFF.

This sequence joins TRBV18 and TRBJ2-3, with D maybe TRBD2 (5 bases). V was trimmed by 5 bases and J by 0 bases, leaving 12 bases between them. Germline lookup yields CDR1 KGHSH and CDR2 LQKENI. The CDR3 loop spans 15 amino acids. The CDR3: CASSSTRGSTDTQYF. The CDR3 DNA follows: TGTGCCAGCTCATCAACCAGAGGGAGCACAGATACGCAGTATTTT.

This chain uses TRBV6-5 with TRBJ1-5, with 9 bases fitting TRBD1. V trimming: 5 bases; J trimming: 11 bases; junction bases outside the gene matches: 7. Germline CDR1 is MNHEY and CDR2 is SVGAGI. The CDR3 covers 13 residues. This CDR3 reads CASSTGTGSAQHF. As DNA, the CDR3 is TGTGCCAGCAGTACCGGGACAGGGTCAGCCCAGCATTTT.

The chain uses TRBV4-3 and TRBJ2-7; 7 bases are a match to TRBD1. This CDR3 contains 15 residues. V trimming: 1 base; J trimming: 3 bases; junction bases outside the gene matches: 6. Germline CDR1 LGHNA, CDR2 YSLEER. CDR3 in amino acids: CASSQGKGALYEQYF. The CDR3 DNA is TGCGCCAGCAGCCAAGGGAAGGGGGCGCTCTACGAGCAGTACTTC.

The J gene is TRBJ2-6, the V gene TRBV27; 7 nucleotides align to TRBD1. Trimming cost V 3 bases and J 2 bases; bases outside gene matches: 7. The CDR3 totals 17 residues. Germline V gene sequence: CDR1 MNHEY, CDR2 SMNVEV (reference sequence). The CDR3 DNA follows: TGTGCCAGCAGTTTCGGTGGGACAGCCCCTGGGGCCAACGTCCTGACTTTC. Translated, it gives CASSFGGTAPGANVLTF.

J is TRBJ2-7 and V is TRBV10-3; the match to TRBD1 covers 11 bases. CDR1 and CDR2 from the germline V gene are ENHRY and SYGVKD. There are 16 residues in the CDR3. The ends lost 0 bases at V and 2 bases at J; junction bases unmatched: 3. CDR3 sequence (DNA): TGTGCCATCAGTGAGTCGGACAGGGGGCGCCCCTACGAGCAGTACTTC. Protein: CAISESDRGRPYEQYF.

The chain recombines TRBV10-3 with TRBJ2-3, with 10 bases lining up with TRBD2. Unmatched junction bases numbered 2, after V lost 4 bases and J lost 4 bases. This CDR3 has 14 amino acids. CDR1 and CDR2 (germline): ENHRY, SYGVKD. The CDR3 reads CAISASGRSDTQYF. The CDR3 DNA follows: TGTGCCATCAGTGCTAGCGGGAGATCAGATACGCAGTATTTT.

V usage is TRBV16 and J usage is TRBJ2-3; D is unclear. The CDR3 extends over 13 amino acids. Germline-derived CDR1 and CDR2 are KGHSY and FQNENV. V gave up 0 bases and J gave up 6 bases, with 7 bases separating them. CDR3 region: CASSQSKRDTQYF. DNA for the CDR3: TGTGCCAGCAGCCAATCGAAGAGGGATACGCAGTATTTT.

V and J are TRBV25-1 and TRBJ1-2; D gene uncertain. Germline CDR1 and CDR2: MGHDK and SYGVNS. This CDR3 comprises 15 residues. V gave up 3 bases and J gave up 4 bases, with 15 bases separating them. The CDR3 coding sequence is TGTGCCAGCAGTGACTCTACTTCGGGGAGCTATGGCTACACCTTC. Translation gives CASSDSTSGSYGYTF.

The rearrangement links TRBV20-1 to TRBJ2-3, with TRBD2 matching over 12 bases. Germline V lookup: CDR1 DFQATT, CDR2 SNEGSKA (reference sequence). The length of the CDR3 is 19 residues. After removal of 3 bases from V and 0 bases from J, the junction contained 13 bases not matched to a gene. Here the CDR3 DNA reads TGCAGTGCTAGTAGAAGCGGACTAGCGGGACCTTCTAGCACAGATACGCAGTATTTT. This encodes CSASRSGLAGPSSTDTQYF.

V is TRBV7-2 and J is TRBJ1-2; TRBD1 might be the D (5 bases). The CDR3 has 16 residues. Trimming cost V 1 base and J 0 bases, with 12 bases left between them. CDR1 and CDR2 (germline): SGHTA, FQGNSA. CDR3 amino acids: CASSLEVGRANYGYTF. The CDR3 bases are TGTGCCAGCAGCTTAGAGGTCGGCAGGGCTAACTATGGCTACACCTTC.

This rearrangement joins TRBV5-4 to TRBJ2-7, with 7 nucleotides matching TRBD2. In germline, CDR1 is SGHNT, CDR2 YYREEE (reference sequence). V trimming: 0 bases; J trimming: 3 bases; junction bases outside the gene matches: 6. The CDR3 is 15 residues long. CDR3 bases: TGTGCCAGCAGCTTGGCAACGGGAGGCGGCTACGAGCAGTACTTC. Translating it yields CASSLATGGGYEQYF.

The chain recombines TRBV6-6 with TRBJ2-7; 13 positions agree with TRBD2. The CDR3 is 15 residues long. The germline V gene has CDR1 MNHNY and CDR2 SVGAGI (reference sequence). J lost 7 bases, V lost 6 bases, and 9 bases had no gene match. This CDR3 reads CASRPLAGGVGEQYF. The CDR3 DNA reads as TGTGCCAGCAGACCACTAGCGGGAGGGGTAGGGGAGCAGTACTTC.

The rearrangement links TRBV19 to TRBJ1-5; D call uncertain. There are 16 residues in the CDR3. Germline CDR1 and CDR2: LNHDA and SQIVND (reference sequence). Trimming pared 4 bases from V and 3 bases from J, leaving 16 bases between. CDR3: CASSTIYDTHNQPQHF. CDR3 nucleotides: TGTGCCAGTAGTACGATATACGACACTCACAATCAGCCCCAGCATTTT.

The CDR3 DNA reads TGTGCCAGCAGTTTAAGAGGACAGACCTATGGCTACACCTTC. It is translated as CASSLRGQTYGYTF. The chain carries TRBV27 and TRBJ1-2; a weak D match, TRBD1 (6 bases). With 2 bases removed from V and 4 bases from J, the gap between germline ends came to 11 bases. Looked up from germline, CDR1 is MNHEY and CDR2 is SMNVEV (reference sequence). CDR3 size: 14 residues.

The chain carries TRBV2 and TRBJ2-7; D call uncertain. CDR3 size: 13 residues. Trimming took off 7 bases at V and 3 bases at J, with 13 bases between the two ends. Germline V gives CDR1 SNHLY, CDR2 FYNNEI. The CDR3 protein is CASNDRRNYEQYF. The CDR3 DNA reads as TGTGCCAGCAACGACCGGAGAAACTACGAGCAGTACTTC.

The chain links TRBV29-1 to TRBJ1-2; 7 nucleotides agree with TRBD1. Germline V gene sequence: CDR1 SQVTM, CDR2 ANQGSEA. The V and J ends lost 7 bases and 4 bases, in that order; junction bases with no gene match: 15. This CDR3 region has 15 residues. CDR3 amino acids: CSASSRQGAFYGYTF. CDR3 coding DNA: TGCAGCGCCTCTAGCCGACAGGGAGCCTTCTATGGCTACACCTTC.